A selection of T cell receptor beta chains follows, all from one sample in a study of T-cell reconstitution after alpha-beta-depleted transplantation in children. TCRdb re-called the PCR reads through MiXCR, storing one row per CDR3 protein. Of approximately 350,000 distinct CDR3 sequences in the sample, approximately 12% are singletons; the top ten hold over 3.5%. Here the sequenced sample was PBMCs, taken from the stem cell graft. Every receptor here comes from a human donor who donated a stem cell graft to a child with Fanconi anemia. The CDR3 runs from the conserved cysteine through the conserved F or W. Fields, in order: V gene, D gene, clone size, J gene, CDR3 DNA, CDR3 protein. The D gene is left open where the match is weak. The listing skips clone size in some rows; elsewhere it reads once, few, many or a size class.

TRBV29-1,NA,many,TRBJ2-1,TGCAGCGTTACCCCTGCCAACAATGAGCAGTTCTTC,CSVTPANNEQFF
TRBV29-1,TRBD2,NA,TRBJ2-1,TGCAGCGTCGGACTAGCGGGGGGTGCCAATGAGCAGTTCTTC,CSVGLAGGANEQFF
TRBV5-1,NA,NA,TRBJ2-1,TGCGCCAGCAGCTTGACAAGCGCATACAATGAGCAGTTCTTC,CASSLTSAYNEQFF
TRBV28,NA,NA,TRBJ1-2,TGTGCCAGCAGTCCTTCAGGGAGCCCCTATGGCTACACCTTC,CASSPSGSPYGYTF
TRBV29-1,NA,NA,TRBJ1-1,TGCAGCGTTGAAGAAGTAAGGGTGGGGGAAGCTTTCTTT,CSVEEVRVGEAFF
TRBV6-1,NA,NA,TRBJ1-2,TGTGCCAGCAAGATCGGGAGGGGCTATGGCTACACCTTC,CASKIGRGYGYTF
TRBV20-1,NA,many,TRBJ2-3,TGCAGTGCTTCACAGGGCACTAGCACAGATACGCAGTATTTT,CSASQGTSTDTQYF
TRBV24-1,NA,few,TRBJ2-7,TGTGCCACCAGTGACCGGACAGCCATCTACGAGCAGTACTTC,CATSDRTAIYEQYF
TRBV3-1,NA,NA,TRBJ1-3,TGTGCCAGCAGCTTTCAGGGTCCTTACCGGGACACCATATATTTT,CASSFQGPYRDTIYF
TRBV6-4,NA,NA,TRBJ1-6,TGTGCCAGCAGTGGAGGGCGAAACTCACCCCTCCACTTT,CASSGGRNSPLHF
TRBV28,NA,few,TRBJ2-5,TGTGCCAGCAGTCCCTCGCCCGCTTCAGGAGAGACCCAGTACTTC,CASSPSPASGETQYF
TRBV7-9,NA,NA,TRBJ2-2,TGTGCCAGCAGCATCCGGGCGGTCGACACCGGGGAGCTGTTTTTT,CASSIRAVDTGELFF
TRBV7-8,NA,NA,TRBJ2-5,TGTGCCAGCAGCTTAGTAGCGTCAGGGGAGTGGGAGACCCAGTACTTC,CASSLVASGEWETQYF
TRBV4-2,NA,NA,TRBJ2-6,TGTGCCAGCAGTCGAGACTCCCTAGCCTCTGGGGCCAACGTCCTGACTTTC,CASSRDSLASGANVLTF
TRBV5-6,NA,many,TRBJ1-4,TGTGCCAGCAGCTTGAATGGAGCGCCGAATGAAAAACTGTTTTTT,CASSLNGAPNEKLFF
TRBV6-1,NA,NA,TRBJ1-1,TGTGCCAGCTGGCAACCCCGACCGGAGACTGAAGCTTTCTTT,CASWQPRPETEAFF
TRBV12-3/TRBV12-4,NA,NA,TRBJ2-3,TGTGCCAGCAGTTTATGGGTAACAGGGTCAACAGATACGCAGTATTTT,CASSLWVTGSTDTQYF
TRBV21-1,NA,few,TRBJ2-3,TGTGCCAGCAGCCCTCTGGTTGGGGCATCGGACACAGATACGCAGTATTTT,CASSPLVGASDTDTQYF
TRBV29-1,TRBD2,many,TRBJ2-3,TGCAGTGGGACTAGCGGAACAGATACGCAGTATTTT,CSGTSGTDTQYF
TRBV7-2,TRBD1,many,TRBJ1-6,TGTGCCAGCAGCTTGGGACAGGAGAATTCACCCCTCCACTTT,CASSLGQENSPLHF
TRBV7-2,NA,NA,TRBJ1-6,TGTGCCAGCAGCTTAACAGGGAGTATGAGTTCACCCCTCCACTTT,CASSLTGSMSSPLHF
TRBV5-5,NA,many,TRBJ1-1,TGTGCCAGCAGCTTGGAACCTCCGGGCACTGAAGCTTTCTTT,CASSLEPPGTEAFF
TRBV6-1,NA,many,TRBJ1-1,TGTGCCAGCAGTCAAACAGGGTCCACTGAAGCTTTCTTT,CASSQTGSTEAFF
TRBV5-1,NA,NA,TRBJ2-5,TGCGCCAGCAGCTTGACACGTTACCAAGAGACCCAGTACTTC,CASSLTRYQETQYF
TRBV6-2/TRBV6-3,NA,NA,TRBJ2-4,TGTGCCAGCAGCTATACGGGACACTTAGCCAAAAACATTCAGTACTTC,CASSYTGHLAKNIQYF
TRBV4-3,TRBD1,few,TRBJ2-1,TGCGCCAGCAGCCAACCCGGGACAGGGAAGTCCAATGAGCAGTTCTTC,CASSQPGTGKSNEQFF
TRBV20-1,NA,NA,TRBJ1-5,TGCAGTGCCTTACATAGCAATCAGCCCCAGCATTTT,CSALHSNQPQHF
TRBV28,TRBD1,NA,TRBJ2-7,TGTGCCAGCATAAGAGACAGGGGGAGCTACGAGCAGTACTTC,CASIRDRGSYEQYF
TRBV19,TRBD2,many,TRBJ2-1,TGTGCCAGCAGACCAATAGCGGGGGGGATCAATGAGCAGTTCTTC,CASRPIAGGINEQFF
TRBV20-1,NA,few,TRBJ1-3,TGCAGTGCTAGAGTAGTAAATGAGAACACCATATATTTT,CSARVVNENTIYF
TRBV12-3/TRBV12-4,NA,NA,TRBJ2-7,TGTGCCAGCAGCCACCGGGCCGAGCAGTACTTC,CASSHRAEQYF
TRBV20-1,NA,many,TRBJ2-1,TGCAGTGCTAGAGATCAAAGGGGGGTACGAAATGAGCAGTTCTTC,CSARDQRGVRNEQFF
TRBV9,TRBD1,NA,TRBJ1-4,TGTGCCAGCAGCGTGGATCCAGGGACAGCAACTAATGAAAAACTGTTTTTT,CASSVDPGTATNEKLFF
TRBV30,NA,NA,TRBJ1-3,TGTGCCTGGAGTCCTAAGGGAAACACCATATATTTT,CAWSPKGNTIYF
TRBV5-5,NA,few,TRBJ1-5,TGTGCCAGCAGCTTTGATCCTAATCAGCCCCAGCATTTT,CASSFDPNQPQHF
TRBV9,NA,few,TRBJ1-1,TGTGCCAGCAACGGGGGATTACTGAACACTGAAGCTTTCTTT,CASNGGLLNTEAFF
TRBV4-3,NA,many,TRBJ1-5,TGCGCCAGCAGCCAAGATCGGAATCAGCCCCAGCATTTT,CASSQDRNQPQHF
TRBV7-8,NA,many,TRBJ2-1,TGTGCCAGCAGCTTAGGACGGGGGTGGTACAATGAGCAGTTCTTC,CASSLGRGWYNEQFF
TRBV4-3,TRBD1,NA,TRBJ2-7,TGCGCCAGCAGCCTAGCAACAGGGGAAGGGTCCTACGAGCAGTACTTC,CASSLATGEGSYEQYF
TRBV5-1,NA,few,TRBJ1-2,TGCGCCAGCAGTTCCGGCCTTATGGATAACTATGGCTACACCTTC,CASSSGLMDNYGYTF
TRBV18,NA,few,TRBJ1-1,TGTGCCAGCTCACCAGAGGTGACTGTGAACACTGAAGCTTTCTTT,CASSPEVTVNTEAFF
TRBV5-1,TRBD2,many,TRBJ2-7,TGCGCCAGCAGCTTGGACGGGGGGGCCTTCGAAGAGCAGTACTTC,CASSLDGGAFEEQYF
TRBV7-9,NA,NA,TRBJ1-2,TGTGCCAGCAGCCCCGGGGGGGACTACACCTTC,CASSPGGDYTF
TRBV20-1,TRBD1,NA,TRBJ2-3,TGCAGTGCTAGGACAGGGTTTACGCAGTATTTT,CSARTGFTQYF
TRBV7-3,TRBD1,few,TRBJ2-1,TGTGCCAGCAGCGCACGACAGGGCCCCTACAATGAGCAGTTCTTC,CASSARQGPYNEQFF
TRBV3-1,NA,NA,TRBJ2-1,TGTGCCAGCAGCCAAGATTTTGGGAACAATGAGCAGTTCTTC,CASSQDFGNNEQFF
TRBV4-3,TRBD2,many,TRBJ2-1,TGCGCCAGCAGCCAAGAGATAGTGCTAGCGGGGGGATACAATGAGCAGTTCTTC,CASSQEIVLAGGYNEQFF
TRBV3-1,NA,NA,TRBJ1-2,TGTGCCAGCAGCCAGGGAATCCTAGGAGCCTATGGCTACACCTTC,CASSQGILGAYGYTF